Listed here are 9 T cell receptor beta chains from one sample, sequenced in a study of molecular identifiers for immune sequencing clone quantification. TCRdb independently ran MiXCR on the PCR reads; one entry per CDR3 protein. The sample yields 40,000 to 45,000 distinct CDR3 sequences, about 24% seen once. The sample was naive CD8+ T cells from blood, with Jurkat cell RNA spiked in. Subset denoted: FACS-sorted CD8+CD4-CCR7+CD45RA+ naive T cells. These receptors came from a human donor in good health. Some libraries in this study had Jurkat cell RNA spiked in.

To note about this clonotype: A much larger clone is a single base away; this may be a read error. The chain employs TRBV15 and TRBJ1-1, with D perhaps TRBD1 (5 bases). Germline V lookup: CDR1 LNHNV, CDR2 YYDKDF (reference sequence). The length of the CDR3 is 14 residues. The CDR3: CATSRMGVNAEAFF. The CDR3 DNA is TGTGCCACCAGCAGGATGGGGGTGAACGCTGAAGCTTTCTTT. Full variable domain (rest looked up from reference TRBV15 and TRBJ1-1): DAMVIQNPRYQVTQFGKPVTLSCSQTLNHNVMYWYQQKSSQAPKLLFHYYDKDFNNEADTPDNFQSRRPNTSFCFLDIRSPGLGDTAMYLCATSRMGVNAEAFFGQGTRLTVV.

As for this clonotype: This clone may be a read error of a much larger clone one base away. The genes are TRBV12-3 or TRBV12-4 and TRBJ2-3; D is undetermined. The CDR3 spans 11 residues. The CDR3 loop reads CPSRSTDTQYF. CDR3 coding DNA: TGTCCCAGCAGATCCACAGATACGCAGTATTTT.

This clonotype appeared many times. The chain uses TRBV12-3 or TRBV12-4 and TRBJ2-7; D is possibly TRBD2 (5 bases). V was pared by 0 bases and J by 2 bases, with 8 bases between. This CDR3 contains 14 residues. CDR3 residues: CASSLARAAYEQYF. CDR3 DNA: TGTGCCAGCAGTTTAGCGCGGGCAGCCTACGAGCAGTACTTC.

This clonotype was observed a few times. The rearrangement links TRBV27 to TRBJ2-2; 8 bases agree with TRBD1. CDR3 length: 15 amino acids. Germline V gene data show CDR1 as MNHEY and CDR2 as SMNVEV (reference sequence). The J segment lost 3 bases and the V segment lost 5 bases, leaving 5 bases of the junction unmatched. CDR3 nucleotide sequence: TGTGCCAGCAGTCACGGACAGGGTTACACCGGGGAGCTGTTTTTT. Translation gives CASSHGQGYTGELFF.

For this clonotype: This is likely an artifact of a read error, given a far larger clone one base away. The V call is TRBV7-9, the J call TRBJ1-1; possible D gene TRBD1, 6 bases. Germline V CDR1 and CDR2: SEHNR, FQNEAQ (reference sequence). V gave up 6 bases and J gave up 6 bases, with 14 bases separating them. The CDR3 loop spans 13 amino acids. DNA of the CDR3: TGTGCCAGCAGTGTCGGGGGGGGCCCTGAAGCTTTCTTT. Amino acid sequence: CASSVGGGPEAFF.

This clonotype was seen ten or more times. One end of the junction fails to match germline, which may point to a read error. The rearrangement uses TRBV11-2 and TRBJ2-2; TRBD2 aligns across 9 bases. Germline assignment: CDR1 SGHAT and CDR2 FQNNGV. The CDR3 covers 18 residues. CDR3 DNA sequence: TGTGCCAGCAGCTTAGCCCCCTTCGGGGCGGGAGGGTCCGGGGAGCTGCTTTTT. Translation: CASSLAPFGAGGSGELLF.

The genes are TRBV27 and TRBJ2-3, with 10 bases matching TRBD1. The CDR3 has 17 amino acids. Per germline, CDR1 MNHEY and CDR2 SMNVEV (reference sequence). The V gene end was trimmed by 2 bases and the J gene end by 1 base; junction bases not matched to a gene: 6. In nucleotides, the CDR3 is TGTGCCAGCAGTTTAGCCTTGACAGGGGGCCGCACAGATACGCAGTATTTT. Residues: CASSLALTGGRTDTQYF.

This clonotype was recorded at least ten times. The genes are TRBV30 and TRBJ2-3, with 9 nucleotides matching TRBD2. Germline values: CDR1 GTSNPN, CDR2 SVGIG (reference sequence). Trimming at V came to 0 bases and at J to 4 bases, leaving 5 bases not matched to a gene. This CDR3 has 15 residues. The DNA for the CDR3 is TGTGCCTGGAGTGTCGGAGCGGGAGGAGCAGATACGCAGTATTTT. It is translated as CAWSVGAGGADTQYF.

This clonotype was seen many times. The chain carries TRBV4-3 and TRBJ2-7; TRBD1 is a possible D gene (6 bases). Trimming cost V 0 bases and J 5 bases, with 14 bases left between them. Germline CDR1 is LGHNA and CDR2 is YSLEER. The CDR3 has 15 amino acids. CDR3 nucleotides: TGCGCCAGCAGCCAAGATATGGGGGCGGGTGACGAGCAGTACTTC. Amino acids: CASSQDMGAGDEQYF.